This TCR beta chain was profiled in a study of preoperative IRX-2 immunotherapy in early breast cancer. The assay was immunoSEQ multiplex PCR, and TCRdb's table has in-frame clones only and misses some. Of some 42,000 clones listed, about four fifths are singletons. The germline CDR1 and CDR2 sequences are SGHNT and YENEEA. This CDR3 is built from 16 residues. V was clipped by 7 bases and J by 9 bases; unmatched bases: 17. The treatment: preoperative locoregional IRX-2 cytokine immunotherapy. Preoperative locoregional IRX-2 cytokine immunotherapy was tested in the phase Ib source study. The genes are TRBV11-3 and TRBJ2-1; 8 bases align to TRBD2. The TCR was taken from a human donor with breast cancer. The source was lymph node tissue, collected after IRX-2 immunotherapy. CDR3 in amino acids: CASTRLRRGAAGEQFF. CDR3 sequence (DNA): TGTGCCAGCACCCGCTTACGGCGGGGGGCCGCCGGTGAGCAGTTCTTC.